The 21 T cell receptor beta chains presented below share a single source sample, sequenced in a study of blood T cell repertoires in COVID-19. Some clones are missing from TCRdb's copy, which holds only in-frame ones; the method was immunoSEQ multiplex PCR. This table holds roughly 56,000 clones, around 85% found once. The sequenced sample was peripheral blood. The receptors were sampled from a man aged 70 or older with acute or convalescent COVID-19.

V gene TRBV7-9 combines with J gene TRBJ2-1; 13 positions match TRBD2. Germline V lookup: CDR1 SEHNR, CDR2 FQNEAQ (reference sequence). V was pared by 1 base and J by 6 bases, with 6 bases of the junction left unmatched. The CDR3 loop spans 17 amino acids. The CDR3 loop reads CASSLGATSGGANEQFF. CDR3 DNA: TGTGCCAGCAGCTTAGGGGCCACTAGCGGGGGGGCCAATGAGCAGTTCTTC.

The chain employs TRBV5-4 and TRBJ1-3; no firm D call. The germline gives CDR1 SGHNT, CDR2 YYREEE (reference sequence). V was pared by 3 bases and J by 4 bases, with 11 bases between. The CDR3 is 14 amino acids. Here the CDR3 reads CASSSKLAGNTIYF. As DNA, the CDR3 is TGTGCCAGCAGCTCCAAATTGGCCGGAAACACCATATATTTT.

V gene TRBV5-1 combines with J gene TRBJ2-7, with TRBD2 matching over 10 bases. Per the germline V gene, CDR1 is SGHRS and CDR2 is YFSETQ. J was trimmed by 0 bases and V by 0 bases; bases with no gene match: 0. The length of the CDR3 is 15 residues. CDR3 sequence: CASSLGLAGSYEQYF. The CDR3 DNA reads as TGCGCCAGCAGCTTGGGACTAGCGGGCTCCTACGAGCAGTACTTC.

The rearrangement links TRBV15 to TRBJ2-2; D ambiguous. The V gene's germline CDR1 is LNHNV and CDR2 YYDKDF (reference sequence). Trimming took off 0 bases at V and 0 bases at J, with 5 bases between the two ends. The CDR3 runs 15 residues. CDR3 in amino acids: CATSRERANTGELFF. The CDR3 nucleotides read TGTGCCACCAGCAGAGAACGGGCGAACACCGGGGAGCTGTTTTTT.

The chain recombines TRBV10-1 with TRBJ2-2, with 7 bases that match TRBD1. The V gene end was trimmed by 6 bases and the J gene end by 4 bases; junction bases not matched to a gene: 5. Germline CDR1 reads WNHNN; CDR2 reads SYGVQD (reference sequence). CDR3 size: 14 residues. CDR3 loop: CASSGTGATGELFF. In DNA form, the CDR3 reads TGCGCCAGCAGCGGAACAGGGGCCACCGGGGAGCTGTTTTTT.

This chain joins TRBV5-1 and TRBJ1-2; D not certain. V was pared by 2 bases and J by 8 bases, with 16 bases between. CDR3 length: 14 residues. From germline, CDR1 is SGHRS and CDR2 YFSETQ. The CDR3 DNA is TGCGCCAGCAGCTTAATGGGGAGGGAGCGAGGCTACACCTTC. This codes for CASSLMGRERGYTF. Filled out from reference TRBV5-1 and TRBJ1-2, the complete variable domain reads KAGVTQTPRYLIKTRGQQVTLSCSPISGHRSVSWYQQTPGQGLQFLFEYFSETQRNKGNFPGRFSGRQFSNSRSEMNVSTLELGDSALYLCASSLMGRERGYTFGSGTRLTVV.

A single count supports this clone. V usage is TRBV18 and J usage is TRBJ2-7; a weak D match, TRBD2 (5 bases). V lost 3 bases to trimming and J lost 1 base, with 7 bases between them. The CDR3 has 13 residues. Germline assignment: CDR1 KGHSH and CDR2 LQKENI. CDR3: CASSPGMSYEQYF. CDR3 nucleotide sequence: TGTGCCAGCTCACCCGGGATGTCCTACGAGCAGTACTTC.

The V call is TRBV2, the J call TRBJ2-3; TRBD1 matches 8 bases. The germline CDR1 and CDR2 sequences are SNHLY and FYNNEI. J lost 4 bases, V lost 7 bases, and 4 bases had no gene match. The CDR3 totals 13 residues. The CDR3 protein is CASNGQGADTQYF. CDR3 sequence (DNA): TGTGCCAGCAACGGACAGGGCGCAGATACGCAGTATTTT.

J is TRBJ2-3 and V is TRBV15, with D perhaps TRBD2 (6 bases). Germline CDR1 and CDR2: LNHNV and YYDKDF (reference sequence). The CDR3 is made up of 19 amino acids. Trimming took 3 bases from V and 2 from J, leaving 24 bases between them. The CDR3 sequence is CATSSPTERAARFTDTQYF. CDR3 sequence (DNA): TGTGCCACCAGCAGCCCCACCGAGCGGGCCGCACGTTTCACAGATACGCAGTATTTT.

This clone was detected once. The genes are TRBV29-1 and TRBJ2-7, with unresolved D. Germline V gene lookup returns CDR1 SQVTM and CDR2 ANQGSEA. The CDR3 consists of 14 residues. With 7 bases removed from V and 0 bases from J, the gap between germline ends came to 16 bases. CDR3 nucleotide sequence: TGCAGCGCCATTGATACACGGAGCTCCTACGAGCAGTACTTC. Translating it yields CSAIDTRSSYEQYF.

The chain uses TRBV6-5 and TRBJ1-1; a possible D gene is TRBD1 (5 bases). V lost 0 bases and J 4 bases, leaving 12 bases between the germline ends. Germline CDR1 MNHEY, CDR2 SVGAGI. The CDR3 sequence is 15 residues long. The CDR3 DNA reads as TGTGCCAGCAGTTACTCGACGGGGGTAGGCACTGAAGCTTTCTTT. This sequence encodes CASSYSTGVGTEAFF.

The chain carries TRBV29-1 and TRBJ2-5; no definite D call. There are 13 residues in the CDR3. V lost 0 bases and J 2 bases, leaving 7 bases between the germline ends. Germline V CDR1 and CDR2: SQVTM, ANQGSEA. The CDR3 here is CSVEETQQETQYF. The CDR3 DNA is TGCAGCGTTGAAGAAACACAACAAGAGACCCAGTACTTC.

The gene calls are TRBV3-1 (or the pseudogene TRBV3-2) and TRBJ1-1, with D perhaps matching TRBD1 (5 bases). The germline V gene encodes CDR1 LGHDT and CDR2 YNNKEL (reference sequence). CDR3 length equals 13 residues. Trimming cost V 1 base and J 4 bases, with 7 bases left between them. The CDR3 protein is CASSQAGGTEAFF. CDR3 DNA: TGTGCCAGCAGCCAAGCCGGGGGCACTGAAGCTTTCTTT.

There are a few counts of this clone. The genes are TRBV7-3 and TRBJ2-6; 10 nucleotides align to TRBD1. CDR1 is SGHTA, CDR2 FQGTGA, per germline. Trimming took 5 bases from V and 1 from J; bases not matched to a gene: 8. The CDR3 extends over 18 amino acids. The CDR3 loop is CASSPTGTGVSGANVLTF. The CDR3 region has the DNA TGTGCCAGCAGCCCTACCGGGACAGGGGTGTCTGGGGCCAACGTCCTGACTTTC.

This clone has a handful of counts. J is TRBJ1-6 and V is TRBV19, with TRBD1 matching over 9 bases. In germline, CDR1 is LNHDA, CDR2 SQIVND (reference sequence). Trimming took 5 bases from V and 9 from J; bases not matched to a gene: 5. There are 14 residues in the CDR3. CDR3: CASSPQGAFSPLHF. For the CDR3, the DNA is TGTGCCAGTAGTCCACAGGGGGCTTTTTCACCCCTCCACTTT.

On this clone itself: This CDR3 is also generated by other DNA sequences in the sample. The chain joins TRBV9 to TRBJ2-5, with 7 bases matching TRBD2. The CDR3 is 14 residues long. V shed 0 bases and J 3 bases; nucleotides not matched to a gene: 2. The germline gives CDR1 SGDLS, CDR2 YYNGEE. Written as DNA, the CDR3 is TGTGCCAGCAGCGTAGGTCTAGCGGAAGAGACCCAGTACTTC. Protein sequence: CASSVGLAEETQYF.

The gene calls are TRBV5-1 and TRBJ1-1, with 12 bases that match TRBD1. The CDR3 is 16 residues long. Per the germline V gene, CDR1 is SGHRS and CDR2 is YFSETQ. V lost 2 bases to trimming and J lost 0 bases; unmatched junction nucleotides: 2. The CDR3 sequence: CASSLGTGGMNTEAFF. Written as DNA, the CDR3 is TGCGCCAGCAGCTTAGGGACAGGGGGCATGAACACTGAAGCTTTCTTT.

V gene TRBV7-6 combines with J gene TRBJ2-7; a weak D match, TRBD1 (5 bases). V was shortened by 5 bases and J by 5 bases, with 13 bases between the two germline ends. This CDR3 is built from 13 residues. Germline V gene lookup returns CDR1 SGHVS and CDR2 FNYEAQ. CDR3 amino acids: CASSRDLGDEQYF. The CDR3 nucleotides read TGTGCCAGCAGCCGCGACCTAGGGGACGAGCAGTACTTC.

This clone was observed a handful of times. The chain is built from TRBV3-1 (or the pseudogene TRBV3-2) and TRBJ2-2; tentative D call: TRBD2 (6 bases). CDR3 size: 14 residues. Germline CDR1 is LGHDT and CDR2 is YNNKEL (reference sequence). Trimming shortened V by 1 base and J by 5 bases, and 8 bases separated the two germline ends. In DNA form, the CDR3 reads TGTGCCAGCAGCCAAGTCGGGGGAACCGGGGAGCTGTTTTTT. Protein sequence: CASSQVGGTGELFF.

The V and J genes are TRBV5-1 and TRBJ2-7, with D perhaps matching TRBD1 (6 bases). CDR3 length: 13 amino acids. The V end was cut by 1 base, the J end by 5 bases, with 10 bases between. Per the germline V gene, CDR1 is SGHRS and CDR2 is YFSETQ. The CDR3 protein is CASSLSTGNEQYF. The CDR3 coding sequence is TGCGCCAGCAGCTTGTCAACAGGGAACGAGCAGTACTTC.

The chain links TRBV5-4 to TRBJ2-7; TRBD1 might be the D (5 bases). Germline CDR1 is SGHNT and CDR2 is YYREEE (reference sequence). The CDR3 spans 12 residues. V was cut by 0 bases and J by 5 bases, with 6 bases left in between. The CDR3, as DNA: TGTGCCAGCAGCTTGGACAGGCACGAGCAGTACTTC. Amino acids: CASSLDRHEQYF.